This TCR beta chain was profiled in a study of cytomegalovirus exposure and HLA in healthy donors. Study as a whole: Of 300 to 450 genotyped donors, about 81% clustered with self-reported Caucasian donors. Study-wide results and limits: Analysis was carried out at a later point, and it linked a missense DCLRE1C variant to TCR beta V- and J-gene trimming.

It was with 60 Vbeta and 13 Jbeta primers that the PCR ran. Assay: immunoSEQ multiplex PCR; the TCRdb copy retains only in-frame clones and omits some. The table lists approximately 88,000 clones, around 76% of them singletons. The CDR3 contains 13 residues. Germline assignment: CDR1 MNHNS and CDR2 SASEGT. Trimming took 5 bases from V and 9 from J; bases not matched to a gene: 6. At least ten counts were recorded for this clone. Its antigen is unknown. Material: PBMCs. The chain recombines TRBV6-1 with TRBJ2-2; the match to TRBD1 covers 7 bases. This clonotype was obtained from a man younger than 30 in good health and CMV-seropositive. This CDR3 is CASSPQGLRELFF. The CDR3, as DNA: TGTGCCAGCAGTCCACAGGGGCTCAGGGAGCTGTTTTTT.